These 5 T cell receptor beta chains originate from one sample sequenced in a study of CD8 T cell repertoires and HIV-1 epitope variants. Assay: immunoSEQ multiplex PCR; the TCRdb copy retains only in-frame clones and omits some. The top ten clones hold about a quarter of a sample with some 100,000 clones, just under 75% of them seen once. The sequenced sample was uncultured baseline CD8+ T cells from peripheral blood mononuclear cells (PBMCs). These receptors were taken from a male donor with HIV.

This clone was seen a handful of times. The V call is TRBV7-7, the J call TRBJ2-2; D gene ambiguous. Trimming shortened V by 5 bases and J by 4 bases, and 5 bases separated the two germline ends. Germline V gene data show CDR1 as SSHAT and CDR2 as FNYEAQ (reference sequence). This CDR3 is built from 12 residues. CDR3 sequence: CASSGLTGELFF. CDR3 sequence (DNA): TGTGCCAGCAGCGGCCTCACCGGGGAGCTGTTTTTT.

This clone was seen once. V usage is TRBV9 and J usage is TRBJ2-7, with D possibly being TRBD2 (6 bases). V dropped 3 bases and J dropped 2 bases, with 12 bases sitting between them. In germline, CDR1 is SGDLS, CDR2 YYNGEE. The CDR3 has 14 amino acids. The CDR3 DNA follows: TGTGCCAGCAGCGCTGGCGGGGATCCCTACGAGCAGTACTTC. Translation gives CASSAGGDPYEQYF.

V and J are TRBV5-1 and TRBJ2-7; 8 bases are a match to TRBD2. Germline V gene data show CDR1 as SGHRS and CDR2 as YFSETQ. V lost 4 bases and J lost 5; bases outside the gene matches: 8. The CDR3 is made up of 14 amino acids. The CDR3 bases are TGCGCCAGCAGCCCGAGCGGGAGAAGGCACGAGCAGTACTTC. Protein sequence: CASSPSGRRHEQYF.

This chain connects TRBV28 to TRBJ1-2; no definite D call. Trimming took 3 bases from V and 4 from J, leaving 21 bases between them. The germline V gene encodes CDR1 MDHEN and CDR2 SYDVKM. CDR3 length: 17 amino acids. CDR3 in amino acids: CASSFPWNSTPLYGYTF. The CDR3 DNA reads TGTGCCAGCAGTTTTCCGTGGAACAGCACCCCCCTCTATGGCTACACCTTC.

The chain is built from TRBV30 and TRBJ2-1; TRBD1 matches 8 bases. The V segment lost 4 bases and the J segment 0 bases; nucleotides outside the gene matches: 8. The CDR3 totals 16 residues. Germline loops: CDR1 GTSNPN, CDR2 SVGIG (reference sequence). The CDR3 region is CAWTTRQGSSYNEQFF. The CDR3 coding sequence is TGTGCCTGGACGACTCGACAGGGGAGCTCCTACAATGAGCAGTTCTTC.